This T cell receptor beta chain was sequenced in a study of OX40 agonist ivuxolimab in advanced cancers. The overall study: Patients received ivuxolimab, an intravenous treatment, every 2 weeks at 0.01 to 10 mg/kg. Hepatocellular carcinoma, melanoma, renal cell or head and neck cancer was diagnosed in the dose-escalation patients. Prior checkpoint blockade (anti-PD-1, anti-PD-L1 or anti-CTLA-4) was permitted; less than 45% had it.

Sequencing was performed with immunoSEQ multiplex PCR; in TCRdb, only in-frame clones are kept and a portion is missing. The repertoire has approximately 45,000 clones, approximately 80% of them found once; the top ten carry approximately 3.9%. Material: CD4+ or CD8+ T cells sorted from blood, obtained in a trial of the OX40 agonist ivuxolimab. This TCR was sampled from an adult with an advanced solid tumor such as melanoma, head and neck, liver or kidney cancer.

DNA for the CDR3: TGTGCCAGCAAGCCGGATAGGGATCGGGGTCAGCCCCAGCATTTT. It specifies CASKPDRDRGQPQHF. The chain is built from TRBV6-1 and TRBJ1-5; D is undetermined. From germline, CDR1 is MNHNS and CDR2 SASEGT. There are 15 residues in the CDR3. Between the trimmed V and J ends, which lost 7 bases and 6 bases, there was a span of 19 bases.